This entry concerns a single T cell receptor (beta chain). The record originates from a study of OX40 agonist ivuxolimab in advanced cancers. On the study more broadly: Three patients, one with hepatocellular carcinoma and two with cutaneous melanoma, responded partially.

V gave up 8 bases and J gave up 0 bases; unmatched junction bases: 13. The CDR3 has 18 amino acids. Germline V lookup: CDR1 LGHNA, CDR2 YSLEER. Assay used: immunoSEQ multiplex PCR; TCRdb lists only in-frame clones, some missing. The sample lists nearly 50,000 clones, around 90% occurring once. This chain links TRBV4-3 with TRBJ1-4; 9 bases map to TRBD1. The sample here was CD4+ or CD8+ T cells sorted from blood, taken in a trial of the OX40 agonist ivuxolimab. The origin of this receptor is an adult with an advanced solid tumor such as melanoma, head and neck, liver or kidney cancer. CDR3 in DNA: TGCGCCAGCTGCCTGTTACAGGGGGCGGGGGCAACTAATGAAAAACTGTTTTTT. The encoded protein is CASCLLQGAGATNEKLFF.